The present T cell receptor (beta chain) was sequenced within a study of CD8 T cells in ankylosing spondylitis. Study-wide results and caveats: What seemed typical of ankylosing spondylitis blood was a TCR beta motif built from several highly homologous variants. As for the disease-linked clones, they showed a CD8+ phenotype and occurred at relatively low frequencies in peripheral blood. Clones tied to disease were said to be significantly enriched in matched ankylosing spondylitis synovial fluid.

TCRdb recomputed calls from the 5' RACE reads with MiXCR, one row per CDR3 protein. The data show about 450,000 distinct CDR3 sequences, roughly a quarter seen once. On this clonotype: Its antigen is currently unknown.

Germline V lookup: CDR1 LNHDA, CDR2 SQIVND (reference sequence). CDR3 size: 13 residues. The V and J ends lost 3 bases and 7 bases respectively, with 10 bases between them. This TCR derives from a male donor with ankylosing spondylitis. The specimen was blood, either unsorted or a sorted T cell fraction (not recorded which). This chain uses TRBV19 with TRBJ1-5; D remains ambiguous. The CDR3: CASSMRSEQPQHF. The DNA of the CDR3 is TGTGCCAGTAGTATGAGGTCCGAACAGCCCCAGCATTTT.